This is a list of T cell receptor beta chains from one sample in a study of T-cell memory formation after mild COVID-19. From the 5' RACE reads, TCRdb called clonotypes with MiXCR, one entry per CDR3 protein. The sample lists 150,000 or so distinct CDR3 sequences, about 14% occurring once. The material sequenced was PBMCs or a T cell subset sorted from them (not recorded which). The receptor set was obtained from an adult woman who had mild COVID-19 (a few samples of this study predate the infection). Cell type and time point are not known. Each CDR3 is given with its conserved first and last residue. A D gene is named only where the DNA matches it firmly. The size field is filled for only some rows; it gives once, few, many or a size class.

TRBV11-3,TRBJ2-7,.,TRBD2,TGTGCCAGCAGCTCGAGACCGGGACTAGTCTCCTACGAGCAGTACTTC,CASSSRPGLVSYEQYF
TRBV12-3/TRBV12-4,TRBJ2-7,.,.,TGTGCCAGCAGTTTATCATCCGGGGGCGGAAGCTCCTACGAGCAGTACTTC,CASSLSSGGGSSYEQYF
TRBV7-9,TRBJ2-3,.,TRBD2,TGTGCCAGCAGCCCCCGGACTAGCGGATCTAGCACAGATACGCAGTATTTT,CASSPRTSGSSTDTQYF
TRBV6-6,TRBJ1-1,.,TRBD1,TGTGCCAGCAGCCTGGGACAGATTGGCACTGAAGCTTTCTTT,CASSLGQIGTEAFF
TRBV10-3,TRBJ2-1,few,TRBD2,TGTGCCATCAGTGCTGGGGGGGATTCCTACAATGAGCAGTTCTTC,CAISAGGDSYNEQFF
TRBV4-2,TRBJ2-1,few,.,TGTGCCAGCAGCCAAGATGGGCAGCGGAGCCGCTGGGGTGAGCAGTTCTTC,CASSQDGQRSRWGEQFF
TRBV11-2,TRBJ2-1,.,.,TGTGCCAGCAGCTTAGGTAGGCTCGGCCGCAATGAGCAGTTCTTC,CASSLGRLGRNEQFF
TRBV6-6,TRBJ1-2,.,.,TGTGCCAGCAGTACTACGGAACAGTTCTATGGCTACACCTTC,CASSTTEQFYGYTF
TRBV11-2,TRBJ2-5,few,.,TGTGCCAGCAGGCACTTGAATGGGGTCACCCAGTACTTC,CASRHLNGVTQYF
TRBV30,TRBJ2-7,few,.,TGTGCCTGGAGTGTTGTCGTAGCAGAGCAGTACTTC,CAWSVVVAEQYF
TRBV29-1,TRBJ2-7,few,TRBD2,TGCAGCGTCCGGGGGGGGAGCTCCTACGAGCAGTACTTC,CSVRGGSSYEQYF
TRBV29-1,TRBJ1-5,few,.,TGCAGCGTTGAAGATCCGGAAGGGCGGGATCAGCCCCAGCATTTT,CSVEDPEGRDQPQHF
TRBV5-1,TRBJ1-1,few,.,TGCGCCAGCAGCTCCGGCTGGGACACTGAAGCTTTCTTT,CASSSGWDTEAFF
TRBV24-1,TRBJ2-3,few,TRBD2,TGTGCCACCGAAGCGGGAGGGAGCACAGATACGCAGTATTTT,CATEAGGSTDTQYF
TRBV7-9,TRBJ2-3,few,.,TGTGCCAGCAGCTTGGGTTCGGACCGAACAGATACGCAGTATTTT,CASSLGSDRTDTQYF
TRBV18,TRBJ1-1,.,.,TGTGCCAGCTCACCCGCGACAGAGGCGGGTCACCAGGAAGTCCGCACTGAAGCTTTCTTT,CASSPATEAGHQEVRTEAFF
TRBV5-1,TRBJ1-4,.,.,TGCGCCGGCTCTGCTGGACCAACTAATGAAAAACTGTTTTTT,CAGSAGPTNEKLFF
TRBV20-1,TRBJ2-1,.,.,TGCAGTGCTAGATCCGATACTGAGCAGTTCTTC,CSARSDTEQFF
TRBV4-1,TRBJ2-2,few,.,TGCGCCAGCAGACAACAGGGATGGAGCACCGGGGAGCTGTTTTTT,CASRQQGWSTGELFF
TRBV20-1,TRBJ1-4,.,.,TGCAGTGCTAGGGGGACAACTCAGGATGAAAAACTGTTTTTT,CSARGTTQDEKLFF
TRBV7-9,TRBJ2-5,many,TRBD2,TGTGCCAGCAGCCCCCCGGGACTAGCGGGACAAGAGACCCAGTACTTC,CASSPPGLAGQETQYF
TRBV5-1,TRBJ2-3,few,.,TGCGCCACCGCGGAGGGGTCGGGCACAGATACGCAGTATTTT,CATAEGSGTDTQYF
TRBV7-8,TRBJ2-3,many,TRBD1,TGTGCCAGCAGCCCGCGACAGGGAATGATCAGAGATACGCAGTATTTT,CASSPRQGMIRDTQYF
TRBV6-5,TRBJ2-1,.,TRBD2,TGTGCCAGCAGTTACTCCTTAGCGGGGGTCTTCAATGAGCAGTTCTTC,CASSYSLAGVFNEQFF
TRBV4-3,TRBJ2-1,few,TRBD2,TGCGCCAGCAGCCAAGCCGGGACTAGCGGGAGTAATGAGCAGTTCTTC,CASSQAGTSGSNEQFF
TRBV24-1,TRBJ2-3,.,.,TGTGCCACCAGCGCTTGGGGGGTAGGAGCAGATACGCAGTATTTT,CATSAWGVGADTQYF
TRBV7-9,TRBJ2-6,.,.,TGTGCCAGCAGCTCCCCCGCGTCAGGAGGGGACCGGAGCTCTGGGGCCAACGTCCTGACTTTC,CASSSPASGGDRSSGANVLTF
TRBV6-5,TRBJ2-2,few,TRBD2,TGTGCCAGCAGTTTCAGCGGGGCCCAGGGCAACACCGGGGAGCTGTTTTTT,CASSFSGAQGNTGELFF